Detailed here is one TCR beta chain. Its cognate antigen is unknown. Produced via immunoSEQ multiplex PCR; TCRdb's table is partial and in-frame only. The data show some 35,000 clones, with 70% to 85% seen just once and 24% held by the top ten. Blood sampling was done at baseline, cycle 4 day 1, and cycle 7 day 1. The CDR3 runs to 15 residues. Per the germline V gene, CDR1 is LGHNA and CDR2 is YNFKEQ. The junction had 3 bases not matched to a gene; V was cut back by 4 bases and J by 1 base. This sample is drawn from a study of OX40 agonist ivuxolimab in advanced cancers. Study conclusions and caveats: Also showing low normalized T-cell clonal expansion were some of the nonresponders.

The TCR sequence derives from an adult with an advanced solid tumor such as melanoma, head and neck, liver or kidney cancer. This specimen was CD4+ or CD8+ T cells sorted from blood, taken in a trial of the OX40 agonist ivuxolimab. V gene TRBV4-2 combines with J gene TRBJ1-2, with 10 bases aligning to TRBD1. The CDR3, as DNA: TGTGCCAGCAGCCCGGGACAGGGGAGTAACTATGGCTACACCTTC. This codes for CASSPGQGSNYGYTF.